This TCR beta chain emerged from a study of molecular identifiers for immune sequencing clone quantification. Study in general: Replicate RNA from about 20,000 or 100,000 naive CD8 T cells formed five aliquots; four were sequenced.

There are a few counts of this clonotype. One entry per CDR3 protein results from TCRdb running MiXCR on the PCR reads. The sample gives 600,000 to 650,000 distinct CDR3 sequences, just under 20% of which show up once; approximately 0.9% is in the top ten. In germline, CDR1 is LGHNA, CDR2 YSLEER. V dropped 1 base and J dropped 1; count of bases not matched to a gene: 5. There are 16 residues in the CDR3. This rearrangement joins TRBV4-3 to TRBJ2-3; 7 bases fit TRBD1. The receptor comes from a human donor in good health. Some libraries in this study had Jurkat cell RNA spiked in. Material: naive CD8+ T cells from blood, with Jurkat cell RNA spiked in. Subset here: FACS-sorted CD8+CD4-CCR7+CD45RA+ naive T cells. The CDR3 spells CASSQGGGPGTDTQYF. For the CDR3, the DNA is TGCGCCAGCAGCCAAGGAGGGGGCCCTGGCACAGATACGCAGTATTTT.